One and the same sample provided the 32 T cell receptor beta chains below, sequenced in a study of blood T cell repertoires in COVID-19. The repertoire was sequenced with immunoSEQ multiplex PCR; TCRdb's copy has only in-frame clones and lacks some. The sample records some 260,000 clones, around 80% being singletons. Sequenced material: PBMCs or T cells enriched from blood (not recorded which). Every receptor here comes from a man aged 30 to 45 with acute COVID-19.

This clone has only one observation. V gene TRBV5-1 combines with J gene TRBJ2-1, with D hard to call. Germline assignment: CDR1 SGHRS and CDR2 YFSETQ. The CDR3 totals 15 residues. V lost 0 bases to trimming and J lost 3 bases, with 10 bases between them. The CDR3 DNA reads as TGCGCCAGCAGCTTGGATATCAGGCTCTACAATGAGCAGTTCTTC. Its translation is CASSLDIRLYNEQFF.

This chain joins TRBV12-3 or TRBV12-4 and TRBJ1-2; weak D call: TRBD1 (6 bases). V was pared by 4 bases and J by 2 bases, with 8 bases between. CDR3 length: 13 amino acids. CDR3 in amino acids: CASSYQGNYGYTF. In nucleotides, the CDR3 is TGTGCCAGCAGTTACCAGGGGAACTATGGCTACACCTTC.

CDR3 protein: CASSLQKGQGHQPQHF. Here the CDR3 DNA reads TGTGCCAGCAGTTTACAGAAGGGACAGGGGCATCAGCCCCAGCATTTT. The chain couples TRBV28 to TRBJ1-5; 10 bases map to TRBD1. Germline loops: CDR1 MDHEN, CDR2 SYDVKM. V lost 2 bases to trimming and J lost 5 bases; unmatched junction nucleotides: 6. The CDR3 is 16 residues long.

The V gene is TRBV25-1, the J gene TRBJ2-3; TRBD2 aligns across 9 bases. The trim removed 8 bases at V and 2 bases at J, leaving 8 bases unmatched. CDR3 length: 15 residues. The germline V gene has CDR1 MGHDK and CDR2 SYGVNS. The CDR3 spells CASGELAGDTDTQYF. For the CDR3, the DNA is TGTGCCAGCGGGGAACTAGCGGGCGACACAGATACGCAGTATTTT.

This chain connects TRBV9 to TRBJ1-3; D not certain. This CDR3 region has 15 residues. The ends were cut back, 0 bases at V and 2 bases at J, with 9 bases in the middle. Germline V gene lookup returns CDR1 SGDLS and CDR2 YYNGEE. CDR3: CASSVGRAAGNTIYF. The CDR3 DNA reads TGTGCCAGCAGCGTAGGGAGGGCGGCTGGAAACACCATATATTTT.

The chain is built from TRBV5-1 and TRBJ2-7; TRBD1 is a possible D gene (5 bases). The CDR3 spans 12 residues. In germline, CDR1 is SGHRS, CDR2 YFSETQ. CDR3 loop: CASSSRQYEQYV. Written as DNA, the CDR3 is TGTGCCAGCAGCTCTCGACAGTACGAGCAGTACGTC.

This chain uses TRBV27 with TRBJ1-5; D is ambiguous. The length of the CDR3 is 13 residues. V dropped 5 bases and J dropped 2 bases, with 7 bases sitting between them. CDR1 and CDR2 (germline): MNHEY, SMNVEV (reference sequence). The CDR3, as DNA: TGTGCCAGCAGTGACCAGGGCAATCAGCCCCAGCATTTT. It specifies CASSDQGNQPQHF.

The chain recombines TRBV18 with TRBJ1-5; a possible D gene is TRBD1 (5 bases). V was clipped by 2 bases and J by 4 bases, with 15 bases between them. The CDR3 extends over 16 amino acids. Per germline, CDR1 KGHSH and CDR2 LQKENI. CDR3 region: CASSPSEGLKNQPQHF. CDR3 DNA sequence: TGTGCCAGCTCACCATCGGAGGGACTGAAGAATCAGCCCCAGCATTTT.

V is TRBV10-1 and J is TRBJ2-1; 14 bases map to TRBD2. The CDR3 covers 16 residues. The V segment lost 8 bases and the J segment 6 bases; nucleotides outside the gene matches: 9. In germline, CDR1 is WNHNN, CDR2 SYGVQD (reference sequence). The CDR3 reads CASYPTSGRASNEQFF. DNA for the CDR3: TGCGCCAGCTACCCGACTAGCGGGAGGGCCTCCAATGAGCAGTTCTTC.

The DNA for the CDR3 is TGTGCCAGTACCTCCTCGGCGGGAGGGCCCTCGAATGAGCAGTTCTTC. This translates into CASTSSAGGPSNEQFF. The rearrangement links TRBV19 to TRBJ2-1; TRBD2 aligns across 9 bases. Unmatched junction bases numbered 14, after V lost 7 bases and J lost 7 bases. Looked up from germline, CDR1 is LNHDA and CDR2 is SQIVND (reference sequence). The CDR3 loop spans 16 amino acids. The full variable domain, completed using reference TRBV19 and TRBJ2-1, is DGGITQSPKYLFRKEGQNVTLSCEQNLNHDAMYWYRQDPGQGLRLIYYSQIVNDFQKGDIAEGYSVSREKKESFPLTVTSAQKNPTAFYLCASTSSAGGPSNEQFFGPGTRLTVL.

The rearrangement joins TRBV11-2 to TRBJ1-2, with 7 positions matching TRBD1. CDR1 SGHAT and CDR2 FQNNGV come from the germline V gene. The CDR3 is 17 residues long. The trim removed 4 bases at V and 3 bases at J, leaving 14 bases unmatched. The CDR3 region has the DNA TGTGCCAGCAGCTCCAGTCCCACAGGGGAGCGGGACTATGGCTACACCTTC. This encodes CASSSSPTGERDYGYTF. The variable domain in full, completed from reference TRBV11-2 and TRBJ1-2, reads EAGVAQSPRYKIIEKRQSVAFWCNPISGHATLYWYQQILGQGPKLLIQFQNNGVVDDSQLPKDRFSAERLKGVDSTLKIQPAKLEDSAVYLCASSSSPTGERDYGYTFGSGTRLTVV.

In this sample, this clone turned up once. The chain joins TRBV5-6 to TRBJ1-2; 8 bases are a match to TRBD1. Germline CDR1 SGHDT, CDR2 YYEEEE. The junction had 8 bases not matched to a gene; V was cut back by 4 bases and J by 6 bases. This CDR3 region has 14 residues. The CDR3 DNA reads TGTGCCAGCAGCAGGCTAGACAGGGGTCATGGCTACACCTTC. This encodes CASSRLDRGHGYTF.

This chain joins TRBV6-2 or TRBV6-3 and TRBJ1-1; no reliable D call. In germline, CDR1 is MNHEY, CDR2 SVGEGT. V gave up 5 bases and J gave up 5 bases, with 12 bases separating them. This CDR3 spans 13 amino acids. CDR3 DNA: TGTGCCAGCAGTGGGGTAGGAGGAACTGAAGCTTTCTTT. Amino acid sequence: CASSGVGGTEAFF.

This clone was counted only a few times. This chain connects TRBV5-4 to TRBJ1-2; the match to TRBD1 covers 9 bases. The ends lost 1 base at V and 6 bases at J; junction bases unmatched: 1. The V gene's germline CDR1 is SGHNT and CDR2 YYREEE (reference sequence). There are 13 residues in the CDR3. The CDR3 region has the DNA TGTGCCAGCAGCTTGACAGGGGGCCATGGCTACACCTTC. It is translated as CASSLTGGHGYTF.

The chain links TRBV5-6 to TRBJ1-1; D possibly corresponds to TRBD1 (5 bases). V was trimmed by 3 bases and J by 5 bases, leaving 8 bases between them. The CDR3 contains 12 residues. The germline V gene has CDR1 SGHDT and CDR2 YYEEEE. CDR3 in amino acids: CASSWGGTEAFF. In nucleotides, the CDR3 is TGTGCCAGCAGCTGGGGGGGTACTGAAGCTTTCTTT.

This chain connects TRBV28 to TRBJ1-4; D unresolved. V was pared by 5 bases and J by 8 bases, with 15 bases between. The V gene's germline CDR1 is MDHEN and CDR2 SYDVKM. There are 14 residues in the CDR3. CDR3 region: CASSLPGIREKLFF. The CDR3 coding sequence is TGTGCCAGCAGTCTGCCCGGTATTCGGGAAAAACTGTTTTTT. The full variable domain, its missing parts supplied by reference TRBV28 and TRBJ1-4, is DVKVTQSSRYLVKRTGEKVFLECVQDMDHENMFWYRQDPGLGLRLIYFSYDVKMKEKGDIPEGYSVSREKKERFSLILESASTNQTSMYLCASSLPGIREKLFFGSGTQLSVL.

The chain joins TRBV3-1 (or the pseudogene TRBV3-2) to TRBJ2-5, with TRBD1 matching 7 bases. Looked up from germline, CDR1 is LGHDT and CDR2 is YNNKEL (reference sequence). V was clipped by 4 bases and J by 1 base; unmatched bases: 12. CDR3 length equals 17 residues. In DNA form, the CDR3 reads TGTGCCAGCAGCCCGCAAGGGGGCCAGGGCCTCCAAGAGACCCAGTACTTC. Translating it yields CASSPQGGQGLQETQYF.

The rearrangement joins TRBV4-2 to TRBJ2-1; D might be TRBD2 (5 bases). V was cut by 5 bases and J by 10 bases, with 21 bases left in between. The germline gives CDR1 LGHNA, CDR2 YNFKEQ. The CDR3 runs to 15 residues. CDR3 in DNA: TGTGCCAGCAGCTCCCCCAGCGGTTTACAATCAGAGCAGTTCTTC. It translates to CASSSPSGLQSEQFF.

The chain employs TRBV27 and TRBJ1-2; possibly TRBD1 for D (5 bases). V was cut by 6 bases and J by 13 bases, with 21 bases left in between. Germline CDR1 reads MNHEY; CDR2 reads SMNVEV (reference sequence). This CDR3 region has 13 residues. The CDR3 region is CASSLQDRANLTF. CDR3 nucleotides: TGTGCCAGCAGCCTACAGGATCGGGCGAACCTCACCTTC.

The CDR3 is CASSWGPRLVDTEAFF. CDR3 coding DNA: TGTGCCAGCAGCTGGGGCCCGCGGCTCGTTGACACTGAAGCTTTCTTT. V is TRBV5-6 and J is TRBJ1-1, with D possibly TRBD1 on 5 matching bases. Deletions cut 3 bases from V and 3 bases from J, with 18 bases between. Germline V CDR1 and CDR2: SGHDT, YYEEEE. The CDR3 runs 16 residues.

CDR3 amino acids: CASREGAGHGGTQYF. DNA for the CDR3: TGTGCCAGCAGAGAGGGGGCAGGCCATGGTGGTACGCAGTATTTT. The V gene is TRBV28, the J gene TRBJ2-3; 7 bases map to TRBD1. The germline V gene encodes CDR1 MDHEN and CDR2 SYDVKM. The CDR3 contains 15 residues. J gave up 8 bases and V 6 bases, and 14 bases lay outside the gene matches.

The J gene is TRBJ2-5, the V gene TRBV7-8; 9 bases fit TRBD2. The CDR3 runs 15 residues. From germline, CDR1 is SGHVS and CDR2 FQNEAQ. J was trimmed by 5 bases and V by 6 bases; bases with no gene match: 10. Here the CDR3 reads CASRPGTSISETQYF. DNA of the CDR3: TGTGCCAGCAGACCCGGGACTAGCATTTCGGAGACCCAGTACTTC.

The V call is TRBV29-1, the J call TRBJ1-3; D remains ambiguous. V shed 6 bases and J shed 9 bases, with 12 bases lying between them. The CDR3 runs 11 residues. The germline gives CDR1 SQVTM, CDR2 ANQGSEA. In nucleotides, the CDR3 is TGCAGCGTAACGGGAGGAGGCACCATATATTTT. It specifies CSVTGGGTIYF.

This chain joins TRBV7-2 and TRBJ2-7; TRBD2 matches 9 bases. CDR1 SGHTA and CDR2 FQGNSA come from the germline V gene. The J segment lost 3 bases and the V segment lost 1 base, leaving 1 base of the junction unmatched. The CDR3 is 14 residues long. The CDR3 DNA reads TGTGCCAGCAGCTTAGTAGCGGGAGACTACGAGCAGTACGTC. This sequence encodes CASSLVAGDYEQYV.

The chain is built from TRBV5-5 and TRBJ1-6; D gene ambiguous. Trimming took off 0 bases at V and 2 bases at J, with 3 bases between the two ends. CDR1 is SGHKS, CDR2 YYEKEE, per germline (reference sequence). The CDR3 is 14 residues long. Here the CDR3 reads CASSLDTYNSPLHF. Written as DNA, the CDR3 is TGTGCCAGCAGCTTGGATACCTATAATTCACCCCTCCACTTT.

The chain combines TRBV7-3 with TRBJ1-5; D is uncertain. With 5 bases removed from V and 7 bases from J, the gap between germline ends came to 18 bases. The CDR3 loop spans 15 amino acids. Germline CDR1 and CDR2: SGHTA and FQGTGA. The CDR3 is CASSPISREGQPQHF. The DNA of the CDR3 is TGTGCCAGCAGCCCTATTTCCAGAGAGGGCCAGCCCCAGCATTTT.

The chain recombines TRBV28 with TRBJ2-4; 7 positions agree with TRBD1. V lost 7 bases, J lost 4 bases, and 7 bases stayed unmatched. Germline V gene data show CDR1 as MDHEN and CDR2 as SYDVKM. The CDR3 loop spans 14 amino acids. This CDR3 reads CASNPPGQKNIQYF. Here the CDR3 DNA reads TGTGCCAGCAACCCTCCGGGACAGAAAAACATTCAGTACTTC.

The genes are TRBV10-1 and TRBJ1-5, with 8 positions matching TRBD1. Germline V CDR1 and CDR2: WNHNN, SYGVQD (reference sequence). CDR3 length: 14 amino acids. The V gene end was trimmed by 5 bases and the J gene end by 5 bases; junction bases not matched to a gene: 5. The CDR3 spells CASSPTGVDQPQHF. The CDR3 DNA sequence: TGCGCCAGCAGTCCGACAGGGGTCGATCAGCCCCAGCATTTT.

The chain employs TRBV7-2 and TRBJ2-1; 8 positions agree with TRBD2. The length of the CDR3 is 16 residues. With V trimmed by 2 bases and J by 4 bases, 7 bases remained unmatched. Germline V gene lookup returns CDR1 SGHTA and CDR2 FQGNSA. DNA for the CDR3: TGTGCCAGCAGCTTAACCATGGCGGGAGGTTACAATGAGCAGTTCTTC. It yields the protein CASSLTMAGGYNEQFF.

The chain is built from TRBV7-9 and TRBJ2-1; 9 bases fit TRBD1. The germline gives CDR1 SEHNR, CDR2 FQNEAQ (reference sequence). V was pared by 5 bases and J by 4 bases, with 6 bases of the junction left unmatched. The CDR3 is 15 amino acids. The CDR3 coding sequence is TGTGCCAGCAGCGAGGACAGGGGTCGGTACAATGAGCAGTTCTTC. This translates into CASSEDRGRYNEQFF.

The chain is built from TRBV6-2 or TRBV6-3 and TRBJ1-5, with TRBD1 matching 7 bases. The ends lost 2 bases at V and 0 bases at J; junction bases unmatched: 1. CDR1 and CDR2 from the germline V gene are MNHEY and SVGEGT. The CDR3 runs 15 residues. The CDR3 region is CASSYGTVSNQPQHF. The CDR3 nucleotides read TGTGCCAGCAGTTACGGGACAGTTAGCAATCAGCCCCAGCATTTT.

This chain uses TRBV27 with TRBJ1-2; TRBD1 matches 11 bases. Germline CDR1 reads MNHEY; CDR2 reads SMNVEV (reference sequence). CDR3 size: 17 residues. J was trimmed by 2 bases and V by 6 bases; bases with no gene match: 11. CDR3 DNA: TGTGCCAGCAGCCTGAGAGGACAGGGGGCGCAAAACTATGGCTACACCTTC. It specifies CASSLRGQGAQNYGYTF.